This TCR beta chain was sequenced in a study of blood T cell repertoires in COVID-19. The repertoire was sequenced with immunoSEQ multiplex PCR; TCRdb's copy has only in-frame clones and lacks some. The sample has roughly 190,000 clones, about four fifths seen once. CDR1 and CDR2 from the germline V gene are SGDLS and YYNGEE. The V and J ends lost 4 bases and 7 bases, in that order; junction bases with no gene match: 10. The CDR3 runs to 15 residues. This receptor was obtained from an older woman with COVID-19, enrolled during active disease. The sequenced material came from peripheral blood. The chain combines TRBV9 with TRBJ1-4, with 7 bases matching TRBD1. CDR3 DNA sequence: TGTGCCAGCAGCCAACAGGGGAATCCGGGTGAAAAACTGTTTTTT. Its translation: CASSQQGNPGEKLFF.